This passage covers 2 T cell receptor beta chains from one sample sequenced in a study of vaccination effects on CD4 cells after COVID-19. No antigen has been assigned to these receptors. Libraries were prepared by immunoSEQ multiplex PCR; TCRdb keeps only in-frame clonotypes and omits some of them. The sample lists about 33,000 clones, roughly four fifths seen once, with roughly 1.6% in the top ten. Sequencing was preceded by expansion of antigen-specific CD4+ T cells with viral peptide pools in the ViraFEST assay. Cells that had been cultured for 9 to 10 days were the source of isolated CD4+ T cells. Each person got two doses of an mRNA SARS-CoV-2 vaccine, BNT162b2 or mRNA-1273. The material was CD4+ T cells from PBMCs cultured with HCoV-NL63 spike peptides, obtained after COVID-19 vaccination. The receptor source for this set is a human donor who received a COVID-19 vaccine. Some clones in this sample may be carry-over from other donors' samples.

This chain links TRBV28 with TRBJ1-2, with TRBD1 as a possible D gene (6 bases). Trimming cost V 3 bases and J 2 bases, with 10 bases left between them. CDR3 length: 14 amino acids. CDR1 is MDHEN, CDR2 SYDVKM, per germline. CDR3 sequence: CASSFEDRNYGYTF. CDR3 DNA sequence: TGTGCCAGCAGTTTTGAGGACAGAAACTATGGCTACACCTTC.

The chain links TRBV18 to TRBJ1-1; D is perhaps TRBD1 (5 bases). Trimming cost V 1 base and J 4 bases, with 10 bases left between them. Germline loops: CDR1 KGHSH, CDR2 LQKENI. The length of the CDR3 is 14 residues. CDR3 sequence: CASSPQGLATEAFF. CDR3 sequence (DNA): TGTGCCAGCTCACCACAGGGGCTTGCCACTGAAGCTTTCTTT. The full variable domain, with the rest looked up from reference TRBV18 and TRBJ1-1, is NAGVMQNPRHLVRRRGQEARLRCSPMKGHSHVYWYRQLPEEGLKFMVYLQKENIIDESGMPKERFSAEFPKEGPSILRIQQVVRGDSAAYFCASSPQGLATEAFFGQGTRLTVV.